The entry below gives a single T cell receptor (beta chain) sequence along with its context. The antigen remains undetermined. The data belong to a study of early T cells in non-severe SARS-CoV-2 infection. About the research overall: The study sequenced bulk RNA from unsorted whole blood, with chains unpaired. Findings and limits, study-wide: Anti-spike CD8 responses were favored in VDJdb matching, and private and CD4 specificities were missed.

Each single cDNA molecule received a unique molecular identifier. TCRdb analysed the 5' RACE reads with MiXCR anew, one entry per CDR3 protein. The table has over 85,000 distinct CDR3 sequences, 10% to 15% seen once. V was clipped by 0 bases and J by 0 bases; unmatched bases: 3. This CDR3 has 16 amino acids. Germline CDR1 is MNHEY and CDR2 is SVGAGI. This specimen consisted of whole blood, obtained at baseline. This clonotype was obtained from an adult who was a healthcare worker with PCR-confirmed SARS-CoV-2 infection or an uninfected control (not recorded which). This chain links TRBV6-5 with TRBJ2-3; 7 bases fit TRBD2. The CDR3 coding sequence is TGTGCCAGCAGTTACTCGGCGGGAGCTAGCACAGATACGCAGTATTTT. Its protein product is CASSYSAGASTDTQYF.